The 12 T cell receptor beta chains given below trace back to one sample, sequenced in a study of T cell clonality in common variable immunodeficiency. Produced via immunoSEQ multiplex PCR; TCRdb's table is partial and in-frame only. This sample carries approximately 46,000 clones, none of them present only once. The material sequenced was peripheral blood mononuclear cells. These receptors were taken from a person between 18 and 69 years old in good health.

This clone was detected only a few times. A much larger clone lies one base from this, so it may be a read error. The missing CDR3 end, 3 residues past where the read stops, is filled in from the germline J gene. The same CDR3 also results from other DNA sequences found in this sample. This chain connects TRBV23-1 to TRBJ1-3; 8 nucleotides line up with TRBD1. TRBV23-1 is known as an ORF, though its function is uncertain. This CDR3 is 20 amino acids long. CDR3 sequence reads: CASSQYPGTGERLSGNTIYF. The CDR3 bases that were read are TGCGCCAGCAGTCAGTATCCCGGGACAGGAGAACGGCTCTCTGGAAACACG.

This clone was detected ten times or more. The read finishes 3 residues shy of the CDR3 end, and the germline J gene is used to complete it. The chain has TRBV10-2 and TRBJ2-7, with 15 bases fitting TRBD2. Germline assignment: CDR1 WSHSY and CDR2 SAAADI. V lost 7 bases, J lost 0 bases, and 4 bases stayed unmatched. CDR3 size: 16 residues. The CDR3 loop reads CASTGLAGGSSYEQYF. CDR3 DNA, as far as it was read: TGCGCCAGCACCGGACTAGCGGGGGGGAGCTCCTACGAG.

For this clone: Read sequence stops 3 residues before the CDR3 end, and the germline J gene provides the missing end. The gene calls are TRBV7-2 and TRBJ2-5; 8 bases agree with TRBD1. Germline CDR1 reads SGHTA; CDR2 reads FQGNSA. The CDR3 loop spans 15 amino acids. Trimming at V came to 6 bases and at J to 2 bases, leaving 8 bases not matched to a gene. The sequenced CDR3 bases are TGTGCCAGCAGATTGCAGGGGGCTCGGCAAGAGACC. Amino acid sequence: CASRLQGARQET. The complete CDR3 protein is CASRLQGARQETQYF.

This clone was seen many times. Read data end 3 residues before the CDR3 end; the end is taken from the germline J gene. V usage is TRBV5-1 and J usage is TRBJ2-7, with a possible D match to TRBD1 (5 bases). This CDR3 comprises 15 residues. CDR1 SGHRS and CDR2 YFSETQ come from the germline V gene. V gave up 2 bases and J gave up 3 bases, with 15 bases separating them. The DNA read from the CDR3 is TGCGCCAGCAGCTTAGGGGCAGGGAAGGTCTACGAG. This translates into CASSLGAGKVYE. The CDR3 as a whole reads CASSLGAGKVYEQYF.

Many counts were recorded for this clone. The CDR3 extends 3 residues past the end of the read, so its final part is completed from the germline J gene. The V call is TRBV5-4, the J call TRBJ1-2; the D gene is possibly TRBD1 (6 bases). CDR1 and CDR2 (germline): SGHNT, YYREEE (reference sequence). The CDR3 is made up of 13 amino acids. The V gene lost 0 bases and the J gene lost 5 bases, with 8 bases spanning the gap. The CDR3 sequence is CASSLDRGYGYTF. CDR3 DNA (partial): TGTGCCAGCAGCTTGGATAGGGGGTATGGC. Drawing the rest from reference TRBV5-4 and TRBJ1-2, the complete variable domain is ETGVTQSPTHLIKTRGQQVTLRCSSQSGHNTVSWYQQALGQGPQFIFQYYREEENGRGNFPPRFSGLQFPNYSSELNVNALELDDSALYLCASSLDRGYGYTFGSGTRLTVV.

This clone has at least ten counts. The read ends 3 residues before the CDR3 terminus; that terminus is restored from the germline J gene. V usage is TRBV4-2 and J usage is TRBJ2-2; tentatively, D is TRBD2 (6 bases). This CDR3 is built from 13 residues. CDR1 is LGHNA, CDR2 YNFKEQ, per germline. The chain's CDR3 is CASSQDAGILLFF. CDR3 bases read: TGTGCCAGCAGCCAAGATGCGGGGATCTTG.

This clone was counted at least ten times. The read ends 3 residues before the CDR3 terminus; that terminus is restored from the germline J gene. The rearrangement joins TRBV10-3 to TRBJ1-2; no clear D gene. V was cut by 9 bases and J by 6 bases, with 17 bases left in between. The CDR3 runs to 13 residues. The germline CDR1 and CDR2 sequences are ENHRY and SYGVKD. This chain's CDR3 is CAIEAGNGNGYTF. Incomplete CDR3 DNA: TGTGCCATTGAGGCGGGGAACGGAAATGGC.

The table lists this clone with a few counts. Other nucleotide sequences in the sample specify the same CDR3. CDR3 protein: CSAAGAVDSSGNTIYF. CDR3 bases read: TGCAGTGCCGCGGGGGCAGTCGATAGCTCTGGAAACACC. V is TRBV20-1 and J is TRBJ1-3, with D possibly TRBD1 on 6 matching bases. The CDR3 end lies 3 residues beyond the end of the read and is filled in from the germline J gene. The CDR3 runs to 16 residues. Germline CDR1 reads DFQATT; CDR2 reads SNEGSKA (reference sequence). V was trimmed by 6 bases and J by 0 bases, leaving 18 bases between them.

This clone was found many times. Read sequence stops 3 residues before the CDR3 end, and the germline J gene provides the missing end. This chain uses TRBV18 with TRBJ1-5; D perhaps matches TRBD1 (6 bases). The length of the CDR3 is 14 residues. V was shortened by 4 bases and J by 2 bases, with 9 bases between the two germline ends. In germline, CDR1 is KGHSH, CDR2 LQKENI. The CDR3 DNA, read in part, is TGTGCCAGCTCACACAGACAGGGCAATCAGCCC. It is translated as CASSHRQGNQP. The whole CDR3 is CASSHRQGNQPQHF.

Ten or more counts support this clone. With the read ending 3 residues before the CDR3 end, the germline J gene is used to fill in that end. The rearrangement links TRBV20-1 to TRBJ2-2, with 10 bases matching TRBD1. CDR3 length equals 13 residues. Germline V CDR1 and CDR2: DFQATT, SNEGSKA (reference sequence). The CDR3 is CSAATGGAGKLFF. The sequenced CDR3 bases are TGCAGTGCAGCGACAGGGGGCGCGGGAAAG.

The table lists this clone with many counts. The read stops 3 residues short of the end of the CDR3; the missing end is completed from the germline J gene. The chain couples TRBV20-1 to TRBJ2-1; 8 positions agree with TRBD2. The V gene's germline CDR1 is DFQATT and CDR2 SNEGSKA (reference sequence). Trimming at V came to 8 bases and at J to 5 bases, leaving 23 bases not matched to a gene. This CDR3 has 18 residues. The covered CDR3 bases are TGCAGTCAAGCATTTCAGGCGGGGGGCCCAACCATTGACAATGAG. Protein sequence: CSQAFQAGGPTIDNE. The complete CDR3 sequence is CSQAFQAGGPTIDNEQFF.

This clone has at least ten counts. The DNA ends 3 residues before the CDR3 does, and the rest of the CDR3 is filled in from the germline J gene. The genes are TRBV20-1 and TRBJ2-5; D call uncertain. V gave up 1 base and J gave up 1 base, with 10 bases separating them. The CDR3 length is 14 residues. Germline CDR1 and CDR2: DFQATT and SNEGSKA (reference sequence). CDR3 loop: CSARALVTQETQYF. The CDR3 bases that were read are TGCAGTGCTAGAGCCCTAGTGACCCAAGAGACC.